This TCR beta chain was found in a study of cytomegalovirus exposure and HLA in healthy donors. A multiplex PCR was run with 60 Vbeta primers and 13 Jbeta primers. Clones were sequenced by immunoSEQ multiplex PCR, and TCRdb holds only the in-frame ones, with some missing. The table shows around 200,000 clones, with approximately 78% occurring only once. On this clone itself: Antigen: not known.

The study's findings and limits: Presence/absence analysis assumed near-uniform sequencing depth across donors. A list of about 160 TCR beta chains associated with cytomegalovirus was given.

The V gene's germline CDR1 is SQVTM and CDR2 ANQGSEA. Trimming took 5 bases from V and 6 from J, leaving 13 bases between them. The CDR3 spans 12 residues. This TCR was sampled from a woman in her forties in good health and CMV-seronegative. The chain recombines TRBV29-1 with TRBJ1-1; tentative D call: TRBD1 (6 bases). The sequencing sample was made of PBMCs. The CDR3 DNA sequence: TGCAGCGTTCAGGGGCTATTACCTGAAGCTTTCTTT. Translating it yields CSVQGLLPEAFF.